The T cell receptor beta chain under discussion was sequenced for a study of naive and memory T cell subsets. Two oligonucleotides, mixed equimolar, formed the beta constant-region primer covering TRBC1 and TRBC2. The ligated cDNA underwent four PCR rounds using SP2 and nested alpha and beta constant-region primers. Ligation attached a single-stranded oligonucleotide with a 12-nucleotide UMI and the SP2 primer to the cDNA 3' end. TCRdb passed the UMI-ligation and nested PCR reads through MiXCR, listing each CDR3 protein once. This sample yields about 90,000 distinct CDR3 sequences, of which roughly 10% are seen a single time; more than 0.11% belongs to the top ten. The germline V and J ends were trimmed by 2 bases and 1 base, with 15 bases remaining between them. CDR1 and CDR2 from the germline V gene are GTSNPN and SVGIG (reference sequence). The CDR3 contains 15 residues. CMV status came from CD4+ T cell IFNgamma after overnight CMV lysate stimulation of fresh PBMCs. Cells stained for CD3, CD4, CD8, CD45RA, CD27 and viability were sorted into four CD45RA/CD27 subsets.

Study-wide results and caveats: Possibly reflecting memory cells re-expressing CD45RA, a few larger clonotypes occurred in naive repertoires, especially CD8.

This clonotype has at least ten counts. Its specificity is unknown. V usage is TRBV30 and J usage is TRBJ2-7; tentative D call: TRBD2 (6 bases). Sequencing used naive CD4+ T cells from blood. The TCR sequence derives from a human donor in good health. CDR3 bases: TGTGCCTGGAGTTCAGGAGGGACTGGTTCCTACGAGCAGTACTTC. Translated, it gives CAWSSGGTGSYEQYF.